These T cell receptor beta chains were read from a single sample in a study of OX40 agonist ivuxolimab in advanced cancers. Sequencing was performed with immunoSEQ multiplex PCR; in TCRdb, only in-frame clones are kept and a portion is missing. Here the sample spans over 90,000 clones, roughly 89% being singletons. Sequences were derived from CD4+ or CD8+ T cells sorted from blood, sampled in a trial of the OX40 agonist ivuxolimab. The receptors stem from an adult with an advanced solid tumor such as melanoma, head and neck, liver or kidney cancer. The CDR3 runs from the conserved cysteine through the conserved F or W. Fields, in order: clone size, D gene, J gene, V gene, CDR3 DNA, CDR3 protein. The D gene is left open where the match is weak. The listing skips clone size in some rows; elsewhere it reads once, few, many or a size class.

abundance: -; d_gene: -; j_gene: TRBJ2-5; v_gene: TRBV28; CDR3nt: TGTGCCAGCCGCCTCGAAGGGAGCGAGACCCAGTACTTC; CDR3aa: CASRLEGSETQYF
abundance: -; d_gene: -; j_gene: TRBJ2-1; v_gene: TRBV5-4; CDR3nt: TGTGCCAGCAGCTTTAGGAAAAACTCCTACAATGAGCAGTTCTTC; CDR3aa: CASSFRKNSYNEQFF
abundance: -; d_gene: -; j_gene: TRBJ1-1; v_gene: TRBV5-3; CDR3nt: TGTGCCAGAAGCTTTTCGTTGGCAGAAATGAACACTGAAGCTTTCTTT; CDR3aa: CARSFSLAEMNTEAFF
abundance: few; d_gene: -; j_gene: TRBJ1-1; v_gene: TRBV5-4; CDR3nt: TGTGCCAGCAGCTTGGATTCAGCGGGGAACACTGAAGCTTTCTTT; CDR3aa: CASSLDSAGNTEAFF
abundance: -; d_gene: -; j_gene: TRBJ2-2; v_gene: TRBV9; CDR3nt: TGTGCCAGCAGCGTAGCTGGACCCCCAGCCGGCGGGGAGCTGTTTTTT; CDR3aa: CASSVAGPPAGGELFF
abundance: -; d_gene: -; j_gene: TRBJ1-4; v_gene: TRBV4-2; CDR3nt: TGTGCCAGCAGCGGGTTCGGGAACGATCGTGAAAAACTGTTTTTT; CDR3aa: CASSGFGNDREKLFF
abundance: -; d_gene: TRBD1; j_gene: TRBJ1-1; v_gene: TRBV6-1; CDR3nt: TGTGCCAGCAGTGAAGGCGACAGGGTGGTGAACACTGAAGCTTTCTTT; CDR3aa: CASSEGDRVVNTEAFF
abundance: -; d_gene: -; j_gene: TRBJ1-6; v_gene: TRBV6-4; CDR3nt: TGTGCCAGCAGTGTGTCGGCAGCAAATAATTCACCCCTCCACTTT; CDR3aa: CASSVSAANNSPLHF
abundance: once; d_gene: -; j_gene: TRBJ2-3; v_gene: TRBV9; CDR3nt: TGTGCCAGCAGCGTAGGGGTTGGTAGCAGGGATACGCAGTATTTT; CDR3aa: CASSVGVGSRDTQYF
abundance: -; d_gene: -; j_gene: TRBJ1-4; v_gene: TRBV21-1; CDR3nt: TGTGCCAGCAGTAAGAATTTAGCTACAAGGAATGAAAAACTGTTTTTT; CDR3aa: CASSKNLATRNEKLFF
abundance: few; d_gene: -; j_gene: TRBJ1-2; v_gene: TRBV15; CDR3nt: TGTGCCACCAGCAACCTCTATGGCTACACCTTC; CDR3aa: CATSNLYGYTF
abundance: -; d_gene: TRBD1; j_gene: TRBJ2-7; v_gene: TRBV11-2; CDR3nt: TGTGCCAGCAGCTTCGGACAGGCCAGCTACGAGCAGTACTTC; CDR3aa: CASSFGQASYEQYF
abundance: -; d_gene: TRBD2; j_gene: TRBJ2-3; v_gene: TRBV5-1; CDR3nt: TGCGCCAGCAGCCGGATCGGGGGGAGCACAGATACGCAGTATTTT; CDR3aa: CASSRIGGSTDTQYF
abundance: -; d_gene: -; j_gene: TRBJ1-3; v_gene: TRBV18; CDR3nt: TGTGCCAGCTCACCACGGAAGTCAGGGGCTGACACCATATATTTT; CDR3aa: CASSPRKSGADTIYF
abundance: -; d_gene: -; j_gene: TRBJ1-4; v_gene: TRBV18; CDR3nt: TGTGCCAGCTCACCGAGAGGGTTTGCAGTTAATTTTGCAACTAATGAAAAACTGTTTTTT; CDR3aa: CASSPRGFAVNFATNEKLFF
abundance: -; d_gene: -; j_gene: TRBJ1-1; v_gene: TRBV30; CDR3nt: TGTGCCTGGAGTCCCGACAGGTCCACTGAAGCTTTCTTT; CDR3aa: CAWSPDRSTEAFF
abundance: -; d_gene: TRBD1; j_gene: TRBJ2-6; v_gene: TRBV11-2; CDR3nt: TGTGCCAGCAGCCCCAGGGGGCGTGGGGCCAACGTCCTGACTTTC; CDR3aa: CASSPRGRGANVLTF
abundance: -; d_gene: TRBD1; j_gene: TRBJ1-2; v_gene: TRBV7-8; CDR3nt: TGTGCCAGCAGCTTAGTGGACAGGGGGGAGAGCTACACCTTC; CDR3aa: CASSLVDRGESYTF
abundance: -; d_gene: TRBD2; j_gene: TRBJ2-7; v_gene: TRBV4-2; CDR3nt: TGTGCCAGCAGCCAAGATGGTAGCGGGAGGTCCTACGAGCAGTACTTC; CDR3aa: CASSQDGSGRSYEQYF
abundance: -; d_gene: TRBD1; j_gene: TRBJ2-2; v_gene: TRBV5-4; CDR3nt: TGTGCCAGCAGTCCGGACAGGGATAACACCGGGGAGCTGTTTTTT; CDR3aa: CASSPDRDNTGELFF
abundance: -; d_gene: -; j_gene: TRBJ1-1; v_gene: TRBV19; CDR3nt: TGTGCCAGTAGTATCCCTGCTTCATCGCGGATTCGGAACAACGCTGAAGCTTTCTTT; CDR3aa: CASSIPASSRIRNNAEAFF
abundance: -; d_gene: -; j_gene: TRBJ1-1; v_gene: TRBV5-4; CDR3nt: TGTGCCAGCAGCTTGGACCAGGTGAACACTGAAGCTTTCTTT; CDR3aa: CASSLDQVNTEAFF
abundance: -; d_gene: TRBD1; j_gene: TRBJ2-3; v_gene: TRBV10-3; CDR3nt: TGTGCCATCAGTACCTGGGGGCAGGGGGCGGGAGATACGCAGTATTTT; CDR3aa: CAISTWGQGAGDTQYF
abundance: -; d_gene: TRBD2; j_gene: TRBJ2-3; v_gene: TRBV6-5; CDR3nt: TGTGCCAGCAGACATACGGGGGGTCGCACAGATACGCAGTATTTT; CDR3aa: CASRHTGGRTDTQYF
abundance: -; d_gene: TRBD1; j_gene: TRBJ2-1; v_gene: TRBV10-2; CDR3nt: TGCGCCAGCAGCGACGGGACAGGGATTGAGCAGTTCTTC; CDR3aa: CASSDGTGIEQFF
abundance: -; d_gene: -; j_gene: TRBJ2-7; v_gene: TRBV5-4; CDR3nt: TGTGCCAGCAGCTTGGCCACAAACGAGCAGTACTTC; CDR3aa: CASSLATNEQYF
abundance: -; d_gene: TRBD2; j_gene: TRBJ2-5; v_gene: TRBV5-1; CDR3nt: TGCGCCAGCAGCCTTTCGGGGGGGGTCGCCCAAGAGACCCAGTACTTC; CDR3aa: CASSLSGGVAQETQYF
abundance: -; d_gene: TRBD1; j_gene: TRBJ2-1; v_gene: TRBV28; CDR3nt: TGTGCCAGCAGTTCCGACCCATCATCCTGGACAGGGGGCCCTTACAATGAGCAGTTCTTC; CDR3aa: CASSSDPSSWTGGPYNEQFF
abundance: few; d_gene: TRBD1; j_gene: TRBJ1-6; v_gene: TRBV7-2; CDR3nt: TGTGCCAGCAGCTTTCTGGGACAGGGAAATTCACCCCTCCACTTT; CDR3aa: CASSFLGQGNSPLHF
abundance: -; d_gene: -; j_gene: TRBJ2-5; v_gene: TRBV7-2; CDR3nt: TGTGCCAGCAGCTCTCCTATAGGCTACCAAGAGACCCAGTACTTC; CDR3aa: CASSSPIGYQETQYF
abundance: -; d_gene: -; j_gene: TRBJ2-3; v_gene: TRBV11-2; CDR3nt: TGTGCCAGCAGCTTAGTTCCCCGAGGGGATACGCAGTATTTT; CDR3aa: CASSLVPRGDTQYF
abundance: -; d_gene: -; j_gene: TRBJ1-3; v_gene: TRBV19; CDR3nt: TGTGCCAGCCACCCCAAAACGCGGGCTGGAAACACCATATATTTT; CDR3aa: CASHPKTRAGNTIYF
abundance: -; d_gene: -; j_gene: TRBJ1-5; v_gene: TRBV18; CDR3nt: TGTGCCAGCTCAGGACTCAATCAGCCCCAGCATTTT; CDR3aa: CASSGLNQPQHF
abundance: -; d_gene: TRBD1; j_gene: TRBJ2-2; v_gene: TRBV2; CDR3nt: TGTGCCAGCAGACCCGGGACAGGGGCCCCACCCGGGGAGCTGTTTTTT; CDR3aa: CASRPGTGAPPGELFF
abundance: -; d_gene: TRBD2; j_gene: TRBJ2-5; v_gene: TRBV10-3; CDR3nt: TGTGCCATCAGTGACGGGAGGGGGAGTGCGACCCAGTACTTC; CDR3aa: CAISDGRGSATQYF
abundance: -; d_gene: TRBD2; j_gene: TRBJ2-7; v_gene: TRBV2; CDR3nt: TGTGCCAGCAGTGATTTTCTAGCGGGGAATATCGGGAGGGACGAGCAGTACTTC; CDR3aa: CASSDFLAGNIGRDEQYF
abundance: once; d_gene: TRBD2; j_gene: TRBJ2-5; v_gene: TRBV18; CDR3nt: TGTGCCAGCTCACCACCGTCTAGCGGGAGATTCTGGGAGACCCAGTACTTC; CDR3aa: CASSPPSSGRFWETQYF
abundance: -; d_gene: -; j_gene: TRBJ1-1; v_gene: TRBV30; CDR3nt: TGTGCCTGGACACAGTACAGGTTGAACACTGAAGCTTTCTTT; CDR3aa: CAWTQYRLNTEAFF
abundance: few; d_gene: -; j_gene: TRBJ2-7; v_gene: TRBV6-5; CDR3nt: TGTGCCAGCAGTTACGCACGAAACAGGGACGAGCAGTACTTC; CDR3aa: CASSYARNRDEQYF
abundance: -; d_gene: -; j_gene: TRBJ2-2; v_gene: TRBV9; CDR3nt: TGTGCCAGCAGCGTAGGAGGGGTTAGGAACACCGGGGAGCTGTTTTTT; CDR3aa: CASSVGGVRNTGELFF
abundance: -; d_gene: -; j_gene: TRBJ2-7; v_gene: TRBV9; CDR3nt: TGTGCCAGCAGCGTAGTGGCTAACCCATCCTACGAGCAGTACTTC; CDR3aa: CASSVVANPSYEQYF
abundance: -; d_gene: TRBD2; j_gene: TRBJ2-7; v_gene: TRBV5-1; CDR3nt: TGCGCCAGCAGCCCGACTAGCGGCCCCTACGAGCAGTACTTC; CDR3aa: CASSPTSGPYEQYF
abundance: -; d_gene: TRBD2; j_gene: TRBJ2-7; v_gene: TRBV13; CDR3nt: TGTGCCAGCAGCTTAGACCTAGCGGGGGGCAGGGAGCAGTACTTC; CDR3aa: CASSLDLAGGREQYF
abundance: -; d_gene: TRBD1; j_gene: TRBJ2-7; v_gene: TRBV28; CDR3nt: TGTGCCAGCAGTTCCCCCATTGTGACAGGGGCCTACGAGCAGTACTTC; CDR3aa: CASSSPIVTGAYEQYF
abundance: -; d_gene: -; j_gene: TRBJ1-6; v_gene: TRBV6-1; CDR3nt: TGTGCCAGCAGTGAACTTGAGAGGGGAAATTCACCCCTCCACTTT; CDR3aa: CASSELERGNSPLHF